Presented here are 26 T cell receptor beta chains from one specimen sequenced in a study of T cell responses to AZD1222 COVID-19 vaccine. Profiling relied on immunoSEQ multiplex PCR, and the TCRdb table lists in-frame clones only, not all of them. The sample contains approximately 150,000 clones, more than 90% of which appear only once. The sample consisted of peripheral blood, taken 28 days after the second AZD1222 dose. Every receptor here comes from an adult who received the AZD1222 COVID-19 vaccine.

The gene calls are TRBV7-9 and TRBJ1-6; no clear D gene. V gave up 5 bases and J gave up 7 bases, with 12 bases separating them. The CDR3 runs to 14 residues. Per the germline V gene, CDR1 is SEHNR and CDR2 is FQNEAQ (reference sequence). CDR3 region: CASSVGQINSPLHF. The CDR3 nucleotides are TGTGCCAGCAGCGTAGGGCAGATCAATTCACCCCTCCACTTT.

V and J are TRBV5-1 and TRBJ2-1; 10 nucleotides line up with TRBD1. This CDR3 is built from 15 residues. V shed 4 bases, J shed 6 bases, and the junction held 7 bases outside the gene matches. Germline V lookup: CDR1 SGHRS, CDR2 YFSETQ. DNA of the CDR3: TGCGCCAGCAGCCCCGGGACAGGGGCGGGCAATGAGCAGTTCTTC. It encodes CASSPGTGAGNEQFF.

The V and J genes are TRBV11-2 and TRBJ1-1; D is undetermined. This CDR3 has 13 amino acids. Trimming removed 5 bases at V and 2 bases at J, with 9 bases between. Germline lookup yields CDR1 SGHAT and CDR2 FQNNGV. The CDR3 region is CASSARTNTEAFF. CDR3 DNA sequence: TGTGCCAGCAGCGCACGGACCAACACTGAAGCTTTCTTT.

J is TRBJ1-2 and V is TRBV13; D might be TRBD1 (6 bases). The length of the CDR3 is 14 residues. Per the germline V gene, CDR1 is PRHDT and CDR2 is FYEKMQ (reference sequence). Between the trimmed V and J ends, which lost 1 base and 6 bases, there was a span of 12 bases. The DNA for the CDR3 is TGTGCCAGCAGCTTAGCGGGGTGGGGGCATGGCTACACCTTC. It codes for CASSLAGWGHGYTF.

CDR3 nucleotides: TGTGCCAGCAGCTTAGGGGGACAGGACAGTGGCTATGGCTACACCTTC. Amino acids: CASSLGGQDSGYGYTF. V and J are TRBV7-6 and TRBJ1-2; TRBD1 aligns across 8 bases. V shed 1 base, J shed 4 bases, and the junction held 8 bases outside the gene matches. Germline V CDR1 and CDR2: SGHVS, FNYEAQ. The CDR3 length is 16 residues.

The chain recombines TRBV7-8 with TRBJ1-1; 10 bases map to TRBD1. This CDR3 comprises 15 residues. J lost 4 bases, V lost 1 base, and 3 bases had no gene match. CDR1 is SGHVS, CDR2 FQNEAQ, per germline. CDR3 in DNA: TGTGCCAGCAGCTTAGTACGGACAGGGGGCACTGAAGCTTTCTTT. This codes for CASSLVRTGGTEAFF.

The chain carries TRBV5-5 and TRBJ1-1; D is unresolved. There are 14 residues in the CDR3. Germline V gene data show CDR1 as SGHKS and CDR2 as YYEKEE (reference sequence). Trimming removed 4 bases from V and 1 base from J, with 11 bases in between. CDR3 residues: CASSHPGRNTEAFF. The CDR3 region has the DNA TGTGCCAGCAGCCACCCCGGGAGGAACACTGAAGCTTTCTTT.

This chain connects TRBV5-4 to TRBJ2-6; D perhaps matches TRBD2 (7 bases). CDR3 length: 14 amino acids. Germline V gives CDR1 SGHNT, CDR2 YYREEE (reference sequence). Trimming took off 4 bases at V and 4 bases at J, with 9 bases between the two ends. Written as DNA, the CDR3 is TGTGCCAGCAGCGGGGGGGCCGGGGCCAACGTCCTGACTTTC. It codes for CASSGGAGANVLTF.

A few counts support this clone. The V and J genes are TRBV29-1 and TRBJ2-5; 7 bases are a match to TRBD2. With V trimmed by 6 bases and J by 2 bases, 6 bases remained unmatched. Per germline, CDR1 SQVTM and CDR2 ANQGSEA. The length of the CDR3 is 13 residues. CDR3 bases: TGCAGCGTCTCTTCTAGCGGACAAGAGACCCAGTACTTC. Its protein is CSVSSSGQETQYF.

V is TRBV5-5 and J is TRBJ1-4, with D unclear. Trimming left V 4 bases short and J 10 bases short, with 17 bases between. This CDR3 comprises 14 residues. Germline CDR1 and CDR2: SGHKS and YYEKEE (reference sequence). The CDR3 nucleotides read TGTGCCAGCAGCCAGGACCCGACCCCCCGAAAACTGTTTTTT. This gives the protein CASSQDPTPRKLFF.

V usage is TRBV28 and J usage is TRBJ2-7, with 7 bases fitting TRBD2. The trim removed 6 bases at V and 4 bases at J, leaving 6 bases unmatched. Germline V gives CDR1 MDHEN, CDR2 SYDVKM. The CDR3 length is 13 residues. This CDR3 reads CASSGTNGYEQYV. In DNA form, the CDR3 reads TGTGCCAGCAGCGGGACTAACGGGTACGAGCAGTACGTC.

The CDR3 bases are TGTGCCAGCGCATCGGTGGGGATAGGAAACACCATATATTTT. As protein: CASASVGIGNTIYF. The V gene is TRBV5-8, the J gene TRBJ1-3; D remains ambiguous. This CDR3 has 14 amino acids. Trimming cost V 7 bases and J 4 bases, with 15 bases left between them. From germline, CDR1 is SGHTS and CDR2 YDEGEE.

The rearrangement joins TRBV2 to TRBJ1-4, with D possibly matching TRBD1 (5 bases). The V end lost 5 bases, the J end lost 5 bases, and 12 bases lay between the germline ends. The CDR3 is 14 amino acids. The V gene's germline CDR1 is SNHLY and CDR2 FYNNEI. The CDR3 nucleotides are TGTGCCAGCAGTATGTACAGGAGCAATGAAAAACTGTTTTTT. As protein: CASSMYRSNEKLFF.

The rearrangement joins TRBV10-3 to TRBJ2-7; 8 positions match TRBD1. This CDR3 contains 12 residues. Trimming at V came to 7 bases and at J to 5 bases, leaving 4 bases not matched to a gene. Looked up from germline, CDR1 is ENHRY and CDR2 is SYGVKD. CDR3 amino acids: CAINLRGHEQYV. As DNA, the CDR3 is TGTGCCATCAACCTCAGGGGGCACGAGCAGTACGTC.

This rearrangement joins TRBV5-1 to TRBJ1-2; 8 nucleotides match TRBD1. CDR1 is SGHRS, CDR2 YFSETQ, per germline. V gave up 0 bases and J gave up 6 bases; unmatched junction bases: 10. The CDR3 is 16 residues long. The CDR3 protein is CASSLAGQGMQDGYTF. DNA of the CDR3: TGCGCCAGCAGCTTGGCCGGACAGGGTATGCAGGATGGCTACACCTTC.

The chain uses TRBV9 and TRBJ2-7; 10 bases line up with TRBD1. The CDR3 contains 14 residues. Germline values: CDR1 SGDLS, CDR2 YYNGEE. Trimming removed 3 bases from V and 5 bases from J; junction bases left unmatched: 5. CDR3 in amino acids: CASSELGTGDEQYV. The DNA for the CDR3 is TGTGCCAGCAGCGAACTAGGGACAGGGGACGAGCAGTACGTC.

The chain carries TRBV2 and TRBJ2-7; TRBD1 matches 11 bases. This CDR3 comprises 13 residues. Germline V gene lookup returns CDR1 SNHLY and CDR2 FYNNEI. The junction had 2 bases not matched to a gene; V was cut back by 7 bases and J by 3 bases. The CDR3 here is CASTGTGGYEQYF. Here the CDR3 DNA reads TGTGCCAGCACTGGGACAGGGGGCTACGAGCAGTACTTC.

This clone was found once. CDR3 residues: CASSQAGTTAKAFF. CDR3 DNA: TGTGCCAGCAGCCAAGCTGGGACCACAGCAAAAGCTTTCTTT. The chain combines TRBV4-2 with TRBJ1-1, with D perhaps matching TRBD1 (5 bases). With 1 base removed from V and 9 bases from J, the gap between germline ends came to 15 bases. Per germline, CDR1 LGHNA and CDR2 YNFKEQ. The CDR3 runs to 14 residues.

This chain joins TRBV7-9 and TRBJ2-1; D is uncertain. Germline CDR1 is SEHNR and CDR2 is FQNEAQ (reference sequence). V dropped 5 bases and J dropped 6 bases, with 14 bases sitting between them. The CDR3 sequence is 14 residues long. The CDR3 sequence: CASSPIGRVNEQFF. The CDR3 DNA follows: TGTGCCAGCAGCCCAATCGGACGGGTCAATGAGCAGTTCTTC.

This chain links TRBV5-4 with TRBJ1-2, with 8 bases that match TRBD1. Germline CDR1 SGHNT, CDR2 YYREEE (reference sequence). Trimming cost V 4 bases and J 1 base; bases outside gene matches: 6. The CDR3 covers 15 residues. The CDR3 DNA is TGTGCCAGCAGCCCCAGACAGGGGATTAACTATGGCTACACCTTC. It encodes CASSPRQGINYGYTF.

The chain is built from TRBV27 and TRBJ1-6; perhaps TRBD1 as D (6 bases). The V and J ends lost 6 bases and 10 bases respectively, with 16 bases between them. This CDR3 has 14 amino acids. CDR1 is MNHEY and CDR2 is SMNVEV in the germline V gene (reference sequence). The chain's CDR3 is CASSHKQGNSPLHF. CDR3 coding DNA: TGTGCCAGCAGCCACAAACAGGGCAACTCACCCCTCCACTTT.

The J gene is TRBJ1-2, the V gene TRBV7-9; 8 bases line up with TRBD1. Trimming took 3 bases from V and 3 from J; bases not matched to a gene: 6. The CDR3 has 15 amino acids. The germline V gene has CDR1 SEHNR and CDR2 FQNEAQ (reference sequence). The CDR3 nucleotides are TGTGCCAGCAGCTTGAGACAGGGGTTAGACTATGGCTACACCTTC. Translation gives CASSLRQGLDYGYTF.

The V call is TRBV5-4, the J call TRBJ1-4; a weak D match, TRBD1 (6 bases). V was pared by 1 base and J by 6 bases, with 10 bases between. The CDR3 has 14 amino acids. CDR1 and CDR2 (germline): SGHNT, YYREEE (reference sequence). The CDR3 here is CASSLTAGDEKLFF. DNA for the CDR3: TGTGCCAGCAGCTTGACGGCAGGGGATGAAAAACTGTTTTTT.

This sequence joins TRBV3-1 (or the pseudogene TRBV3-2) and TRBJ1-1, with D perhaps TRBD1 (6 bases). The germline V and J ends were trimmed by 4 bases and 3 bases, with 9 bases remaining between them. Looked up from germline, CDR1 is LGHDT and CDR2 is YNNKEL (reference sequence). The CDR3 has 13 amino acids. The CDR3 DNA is TGTGCCAGCAGCCTCCCAGGGGACACTGAAGCTTTCTTT. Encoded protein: CASSLPGDTEAFF.

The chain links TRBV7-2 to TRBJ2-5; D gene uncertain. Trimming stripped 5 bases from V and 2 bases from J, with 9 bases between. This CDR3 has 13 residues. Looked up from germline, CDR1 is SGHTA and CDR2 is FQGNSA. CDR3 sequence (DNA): TGTGCCAGCAGCCCCAGACAACAAGAGACCCAGTACTTC. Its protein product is CASSPRQQETQYF.

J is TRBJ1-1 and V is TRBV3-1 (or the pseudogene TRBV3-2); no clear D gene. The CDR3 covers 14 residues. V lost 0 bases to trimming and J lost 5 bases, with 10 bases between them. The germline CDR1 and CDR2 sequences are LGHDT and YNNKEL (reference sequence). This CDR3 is CASSQELPRTEAFF. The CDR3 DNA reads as TGTGCCAGCAGCCAAGAACTCCCGAGGACTGAAGCTTTCTTT.